This TCR beta chain was sequenced in a study of human T cells and chemical hapten exposure. Time point of the sample: pre-sensitization, week 0. Treatment meaning: therapeutic diphenylcyclopropenone sensitization with weekly scalp DPC. This clonotype has more than one count but fewer than ten. Germline CDR1 is SNHLY and CDR2 is FYNNEI. The CDR3 has 13 residues. Trimming pared 6 bases from V and 5 bases from J, leaving 13 bases between. One entry per CDR3 protein results from TCRdb running MiXCR on the RACE reads. The profile shows more than 250,000 distinct CDR3 sequences, 8.6% of them singletons. V gene TRBV2 combines with J gene TRBJ2-5; TRBD1 might be the D (6 bases). Material: whole blood, obtained in connection with sensitization to the hapten diphenylcyclopropenone (DPC). The receptor was derived from a woman aged 40 to 55 with alopecia areata. Some clones in this sample may be carry-over from other donors' samples. The CDR3, as DNA: TGTGCCAGCAGCCGCGACAGGACCGAGACCCAGTACTTC. Its protein is CASSRDRTETQYF.